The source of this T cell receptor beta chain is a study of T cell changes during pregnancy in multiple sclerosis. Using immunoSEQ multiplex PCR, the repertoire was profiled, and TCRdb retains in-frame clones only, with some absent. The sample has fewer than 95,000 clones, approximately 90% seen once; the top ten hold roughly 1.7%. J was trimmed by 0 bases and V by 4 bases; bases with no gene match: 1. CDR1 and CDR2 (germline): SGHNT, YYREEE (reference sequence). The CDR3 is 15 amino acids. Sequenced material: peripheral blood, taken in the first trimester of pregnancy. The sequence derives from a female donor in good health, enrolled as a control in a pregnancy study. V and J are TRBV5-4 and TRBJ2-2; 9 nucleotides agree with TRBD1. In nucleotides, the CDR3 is TGTGCCAGCAGCCGGGACAGGGCGAACACCGGGGAGCTGTTTTTT. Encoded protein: CASSRDRANTGELFF.